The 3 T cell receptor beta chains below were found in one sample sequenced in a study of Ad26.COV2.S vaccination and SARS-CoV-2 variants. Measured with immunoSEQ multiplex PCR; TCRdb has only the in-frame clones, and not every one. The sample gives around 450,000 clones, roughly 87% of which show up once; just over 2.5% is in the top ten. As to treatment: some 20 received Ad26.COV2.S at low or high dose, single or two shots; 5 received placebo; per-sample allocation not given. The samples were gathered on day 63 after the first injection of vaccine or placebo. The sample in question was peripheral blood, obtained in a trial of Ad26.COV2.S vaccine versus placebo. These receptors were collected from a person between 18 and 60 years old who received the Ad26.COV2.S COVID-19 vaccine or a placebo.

The CDR3 nucleotides read TGTGCCAGTAGCGCAGGGTCCGCGGGAAACACCATATATTTT. It yields the protein CASSAGSAGNTIYF. This chain uses TRBV19 with TRBJ1-3; weak D call: TRBD1 (5 bases). CDR1 and CDR2 (germline): LNHDA, SQIVND (reference sequence). The CDR3 loop spans 14 amino acids. V gave up 6 bases and J gave up 4 bases, with 13 bases separating them.

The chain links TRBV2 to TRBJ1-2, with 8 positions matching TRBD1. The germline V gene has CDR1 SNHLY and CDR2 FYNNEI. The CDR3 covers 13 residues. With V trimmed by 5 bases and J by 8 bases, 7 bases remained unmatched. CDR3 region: CASSIDRGGGYTF. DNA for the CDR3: TGTGCCAGCAGTATAGACAGGGGAGGCGGCTACACCTTC.

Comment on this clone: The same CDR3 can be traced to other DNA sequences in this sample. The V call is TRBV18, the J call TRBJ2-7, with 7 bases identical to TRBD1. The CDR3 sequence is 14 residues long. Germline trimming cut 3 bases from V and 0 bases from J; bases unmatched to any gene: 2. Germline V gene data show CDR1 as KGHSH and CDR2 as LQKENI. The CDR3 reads CASSPGDSSYEQYF. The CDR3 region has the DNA TGTGCCAGCTCACCGGGGGACAGCTCCTACGAGCAGTACTTC.